This T cell receptor beta chain was sequenced in a study of T cell changes during pregnancy in multiple sclerosis. Sequencing was performed with immunoSEQ multiplex PCR; in TCRdb, only in-frame clones are kept and a portion is missing. Among some 70,000 clones listed, roughly 92% were seen once. There are 15 residues in the CDR3. Germline CDR1 and CDR2: SGHRS and YFSETQ. V was clipped by 3 bases and J by 2 bases; unmatched bases: 7. Material: peripheral blood, obtained after pregnancy. The origin of this receptor is a female donor in good health, enrolled as a control in a pregnancy study. The gene calls are TRBV5-1 and TRBJ1-1; 7 bases are a match to TRBD1. This chain's CDR3 is CASSSRGLGNTEAFF. The CDR3 DNA sequence: TGCGCCAGCAGCTCAAGGGGGCTGGGAAACACTGAAGCTTTCTTT.